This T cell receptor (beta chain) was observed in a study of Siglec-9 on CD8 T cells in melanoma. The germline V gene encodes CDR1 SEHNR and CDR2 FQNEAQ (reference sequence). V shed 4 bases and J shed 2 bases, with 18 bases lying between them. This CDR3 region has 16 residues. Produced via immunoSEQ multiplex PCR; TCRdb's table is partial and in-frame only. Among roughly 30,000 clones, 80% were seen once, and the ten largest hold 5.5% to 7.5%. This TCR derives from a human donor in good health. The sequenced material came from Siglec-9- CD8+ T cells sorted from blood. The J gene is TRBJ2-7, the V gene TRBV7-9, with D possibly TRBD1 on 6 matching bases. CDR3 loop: CASSSTRQAQPYEQYF. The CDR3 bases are TGTGCCAGCAGCTCCACTAGACAGGCCCAACCCTACGAGCAGTACTTC.